This TCR beta chain is from a study of CD8+CD57+ T cells in acquired aplastic anemia (dated by TCRdb to between 2018 and 2020). For the study in its entirety: DNA extracted from sorted CD4+ and CD8+ cells had a mean of 3.2 ug, with a range of roughly 0.17 to 30 ug. A CD8+CD57+ expansion meant a frequency higher than the mean frequency seen in healthy subjects.

For this clonotype: Its antigen is currently not known. Per-nucleotide qualities are absent, and no much larger clonotype sits a single base away.

The germline V gene specifies WSHSY as CDR1 and SAAADI as CDR2. V is shortened by 8 bases, J by 0 bases, and the region joining them spans 14 bases. The CDR3 measures 14 amino acids from cysteine to phenylalanine. The kept DNA is CDR3 alone, 42 bases in frame from the first base. The patients picked for sequencing were ones in whom flow cytometry had shown an expansion of CD8+CD57+ cells. Severe acquired aplastic anemia was diagnosed in all patients according to International Study of Aplastic Anemia and Agranulocytosis and Camitta criteria. At the time blood was sampled, none of the patients had received any therapy. The study deep-sequenced TCR repertoires of sorted CD4+ and CD8+ blood T cells from severe aplastic anemia patients and healthy subjects. Patients were enrolled in the USA under clinicaltrials.gov protocols 00001620, 01623167, 00001397, 00071045, 00081523 and 00961064. Ficoll-Paque density gradient centrifugation was used to isolate peripheral blood mononuclear cells. CD4+ and CD8+ T cells were sorted by FACS or magnetic beads before DNA extraction.

The paper's findings and limits, for the study overall: Approximately 27 CD8+ CDR3 sequences were found in both patients and controls but appeared to be highly expressed in patients and within the immunodominant clones of the patients. Patients and healthy controls showed no significant difference in CD8+ Simpson's diversity (P=0.060).

Genomic DNA served as template for TCR beta VDJ combination and CDR3 sequence profiling. TCR repertoire sequencing was run on an Illumina HiSeq 2000. As for how the authors treated the data: TRBV/TRBJ rearrangement plots, CDR3 size and DJ length profiles, and Simpson's diversity index were used to evaluate the repertoires. The most abundant DNA sequence in the deep sequencing data was defined as the immunodominant clone. CDR3 amino acid sequences were screened for sharing across subjects and compared with published repertoires and the VDJdb database. TCRdb reprocessed the public reads (quality trimming at Q25 with fastp, clone calling with MiXCR) and kept in-frame beta chains. Under each unique CDR3 protein, matching rows form one entry showing the most common genes and DNA. The authors' filters were not applied to this entry. The sample table shows roughly 150,000 distinct CDR3 sequences, and 40% to 55% are seen once. 3.2% of the sample is held by the ten biggest clonotypes.

The sequencing sample was made of sorted CD4+, CD8+, or CD8+CD57+ T cells (not recorded which) from PBMCs. This clonotype was obtained from a human donor with aplastic anemia. The rearranged segments are TRBV10-2 and TRBJ2-7; the D gene could be either TRBD1 or TRBD2, each agreeing at 5 bases. CDR3 region: CASRLGTGSYEQYF. The DNA sequence reads TGCGCCAGCCGGCTCGGGACCGGCTCCTACGAGCAGTACTTC.